This T cell receptor beta chain originates from a study of blood T cell repertoires in COVID-19. Study-level background: COVID-19 samples, acute and convalescent, were from the United States, Italy and Spain. The cDNA or gDNA used as material had been derived from T cells, B-cell-depleted T cells, or PBMCs.

Original methodology: Estimation of nucleated cell counts was performed using reference gene primer amplification. Method: immunoSEQ multiplex PCR; TCRdb's copy keeps in-frame clones and lacks some. V, J and clone size are taken as reported in that table, and D and trimming were inferred from the DNA itself. The sample lists 27,000 or so clones; under 85% were seen once. CDR3 length: 14 amino acids. Germline V lookup: CDR1 MGHRA, CDR2 YSYEKL. V dropped 3 bases and J dropped 4; count of bases not matched to a gene: 6. The sequence was obtained from a man between 65 and 85 years old with acute or convalescent COVID-19. The sequencing sample was made of peripheral blood. V and J are TRBV4-1 and TRBJ2-7; 7 bases match TRBD1. Here the CDR3 DNA reads TGCGCCAGCAGCCACAATGGGGACAGATACGAGCAGTACTTC. Translated, it gives CASSHNGDRYEQYF.